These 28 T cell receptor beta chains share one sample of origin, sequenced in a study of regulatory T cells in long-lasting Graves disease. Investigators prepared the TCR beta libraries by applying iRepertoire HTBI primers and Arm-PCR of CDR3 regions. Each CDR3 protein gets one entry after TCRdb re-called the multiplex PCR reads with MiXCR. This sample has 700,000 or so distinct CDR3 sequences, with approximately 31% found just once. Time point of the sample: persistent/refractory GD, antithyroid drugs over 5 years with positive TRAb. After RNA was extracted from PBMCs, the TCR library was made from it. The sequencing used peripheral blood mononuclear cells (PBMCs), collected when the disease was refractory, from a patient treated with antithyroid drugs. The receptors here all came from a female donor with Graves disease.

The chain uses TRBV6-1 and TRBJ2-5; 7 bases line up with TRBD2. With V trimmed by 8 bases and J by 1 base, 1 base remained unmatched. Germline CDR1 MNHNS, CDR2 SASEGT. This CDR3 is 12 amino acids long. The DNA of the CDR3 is TGTGCCAGCCGGACTAGCCAAGAGACCCAGTACTTC. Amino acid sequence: CASRTSQETQYF.

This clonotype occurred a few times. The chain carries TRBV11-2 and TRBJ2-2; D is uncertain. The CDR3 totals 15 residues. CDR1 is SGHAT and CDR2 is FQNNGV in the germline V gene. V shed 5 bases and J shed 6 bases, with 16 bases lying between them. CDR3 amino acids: CASSPRDSRAGELFF. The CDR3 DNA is TGTGCCAGCAGCCCCCGTGATAGCCGAGCCGGGGAGCTGTTTTTT. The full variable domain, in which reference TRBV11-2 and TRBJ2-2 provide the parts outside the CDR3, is EAGVAQSPRYKIIEKRQSVAFWCNPISGHATLYWYQQILGQGPKLLIQFQNNGVVDDSQLPKDRFSAERLKGVDSTLKIQPAKLEDSAVYLCASSPRDSRAGELFFGEGSRLTVL.

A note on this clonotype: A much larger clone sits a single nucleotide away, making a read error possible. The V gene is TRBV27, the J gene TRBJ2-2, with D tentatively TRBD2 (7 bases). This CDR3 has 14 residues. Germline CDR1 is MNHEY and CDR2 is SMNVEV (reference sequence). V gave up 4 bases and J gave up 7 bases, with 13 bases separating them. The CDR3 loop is CASSWGGRGGELFF. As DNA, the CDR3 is TGTGCCAGCAGTTGGGGGGGGCGCGGCGGGGAGCTGTTTTTT.

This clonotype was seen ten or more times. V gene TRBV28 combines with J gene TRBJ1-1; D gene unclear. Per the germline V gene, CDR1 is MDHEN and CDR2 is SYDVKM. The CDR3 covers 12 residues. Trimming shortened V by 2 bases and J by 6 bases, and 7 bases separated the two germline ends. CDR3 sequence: CASSLDTAEAFF. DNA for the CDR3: TGTGCCAGCAGTTTAGACACCGCTGAAGCTTTCTTT.

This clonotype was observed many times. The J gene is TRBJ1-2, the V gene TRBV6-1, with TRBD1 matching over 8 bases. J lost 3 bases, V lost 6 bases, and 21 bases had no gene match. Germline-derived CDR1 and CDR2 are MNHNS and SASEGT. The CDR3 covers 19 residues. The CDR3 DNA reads TGTGCCAGCAGACGTAAGACGGGGACAGGATTTGAAATTGACTATGGCTACACCTTC. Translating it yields CASRRKTGTGFEIDYGYTF.

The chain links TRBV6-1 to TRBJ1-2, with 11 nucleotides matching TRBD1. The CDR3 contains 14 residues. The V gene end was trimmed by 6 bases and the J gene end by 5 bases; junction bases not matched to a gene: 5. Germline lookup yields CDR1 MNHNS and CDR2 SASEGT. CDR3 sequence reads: CASSGQGARYGYTF. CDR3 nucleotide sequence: TGTGCCAGCAGCGGACAGGGGGCAAGGTATGGCTACACCTTC.

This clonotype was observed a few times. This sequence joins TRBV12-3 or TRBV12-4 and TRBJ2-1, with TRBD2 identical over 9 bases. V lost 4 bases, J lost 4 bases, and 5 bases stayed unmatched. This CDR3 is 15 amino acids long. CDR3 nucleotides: TGTGCCAGCAGTTATAGCGGGAGTGGGTACAATGAGCAGTTCTTC. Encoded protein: CASSYSGSGYNEQFF.

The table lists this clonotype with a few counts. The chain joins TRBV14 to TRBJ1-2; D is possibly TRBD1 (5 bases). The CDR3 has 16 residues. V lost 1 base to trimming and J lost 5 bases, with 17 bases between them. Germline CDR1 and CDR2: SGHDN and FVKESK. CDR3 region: CASSQVGSGERYGYTF. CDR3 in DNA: TGTGCCAGCAGCCAAGTTGGTTCGGGGGAGAGGTATGGCTACACCTTC.

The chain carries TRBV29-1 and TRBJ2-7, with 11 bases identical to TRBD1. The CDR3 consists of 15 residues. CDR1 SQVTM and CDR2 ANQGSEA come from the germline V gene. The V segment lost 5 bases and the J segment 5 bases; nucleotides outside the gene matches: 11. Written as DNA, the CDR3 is TGCAGCGTTTCGCTTCCGGGACAGGGGGTTAACGAGCAGTACTTC. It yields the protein CSVSLPGQGVNEQYF.

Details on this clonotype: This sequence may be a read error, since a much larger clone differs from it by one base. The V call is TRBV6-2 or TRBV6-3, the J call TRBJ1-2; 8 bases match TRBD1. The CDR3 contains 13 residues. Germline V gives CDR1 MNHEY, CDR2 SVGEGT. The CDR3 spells CASTQTRDRGCTF. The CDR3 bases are TGTGCCAGCACCCAAACCCGCGACAGGGGCTGCACCTTC.

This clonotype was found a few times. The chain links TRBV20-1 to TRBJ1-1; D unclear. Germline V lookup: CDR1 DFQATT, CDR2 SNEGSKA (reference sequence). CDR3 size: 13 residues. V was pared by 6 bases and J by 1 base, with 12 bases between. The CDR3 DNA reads TGCAGTGCGAACGTGCCAGGGAACACTGAAGCTTTCTTT. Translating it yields CSANVPGNTEAFF.

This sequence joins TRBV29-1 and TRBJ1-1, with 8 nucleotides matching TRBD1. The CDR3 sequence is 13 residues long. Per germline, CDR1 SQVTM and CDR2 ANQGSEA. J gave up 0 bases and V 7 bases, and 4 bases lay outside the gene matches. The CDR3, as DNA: TGCAGCGCCAAACAGGGGGTGAACACTGAAGCTTTCTTT. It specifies CSAKQGVNTEAFF.

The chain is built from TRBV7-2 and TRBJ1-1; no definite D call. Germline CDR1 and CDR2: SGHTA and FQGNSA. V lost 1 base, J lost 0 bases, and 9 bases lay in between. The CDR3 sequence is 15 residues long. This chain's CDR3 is CASSLDVGMNTEAFF. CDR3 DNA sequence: TGTGCCAGCAGCTTAGATGTGGGTATGAACACTGAAGCTTTCTTT.

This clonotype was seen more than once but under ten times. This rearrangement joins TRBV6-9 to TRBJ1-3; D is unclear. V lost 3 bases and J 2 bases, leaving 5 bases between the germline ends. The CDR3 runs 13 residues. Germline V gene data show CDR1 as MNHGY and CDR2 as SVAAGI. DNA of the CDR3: TGTGCCAGCAGTTACCTGGCTGGAAACACCATATATTTT. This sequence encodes CASSYLAGNTIYF.

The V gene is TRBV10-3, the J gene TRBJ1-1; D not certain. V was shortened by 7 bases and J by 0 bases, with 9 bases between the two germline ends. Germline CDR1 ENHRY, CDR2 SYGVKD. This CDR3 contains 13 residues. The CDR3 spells CAITPSMNTEAFF. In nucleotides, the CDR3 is TGTGCCATCACCCCTTCGATGAACACTGAAGCTTTCTTT.

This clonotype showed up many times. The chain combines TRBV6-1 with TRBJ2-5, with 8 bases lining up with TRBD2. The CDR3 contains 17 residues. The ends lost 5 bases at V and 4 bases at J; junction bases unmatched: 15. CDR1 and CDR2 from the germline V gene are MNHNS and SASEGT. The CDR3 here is CASSPTGGRAGAETQYF. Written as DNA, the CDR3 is TGTGCCAGCAGTCCCACGGGGGGCAGAGCGGGAGCAGAGACCCAGTACTTC.

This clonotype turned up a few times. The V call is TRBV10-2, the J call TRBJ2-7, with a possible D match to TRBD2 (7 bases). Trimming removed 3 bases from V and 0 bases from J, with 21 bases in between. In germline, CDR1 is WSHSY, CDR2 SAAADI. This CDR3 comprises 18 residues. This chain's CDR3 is CASSDTLGGAARSYEQYF. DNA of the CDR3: TGCGCCAGCAGTGATACTCTGGGGGGGGCAGCTCGCTCCTACGAGCAGTACTTC.

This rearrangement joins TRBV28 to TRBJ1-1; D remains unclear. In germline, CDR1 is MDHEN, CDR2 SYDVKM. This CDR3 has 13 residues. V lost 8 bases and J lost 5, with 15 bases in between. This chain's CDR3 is CASLSGFGTEAFF. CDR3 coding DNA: TGTGCCAGCTTGTCGGGGTTCGGGACTGAAGCTTTCTTT. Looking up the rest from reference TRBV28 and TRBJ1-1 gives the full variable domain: DVKVTQSSRYLVKRTGEKVFLECVQDMDHENMFWYRQDPGLGLRLIYFSYDVKMKEKGDIPEGYSVSREKKERFSLILESASTNQTSMYLCASLSGFGTEAFFGQGTRLTVV.

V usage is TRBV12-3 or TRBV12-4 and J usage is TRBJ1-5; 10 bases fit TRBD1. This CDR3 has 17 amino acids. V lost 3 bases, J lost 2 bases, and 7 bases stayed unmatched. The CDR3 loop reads CASSFGTGVRGNQPQHF. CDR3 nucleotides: TGTGCCAGCAGTTTCGGGACAGGGGTCCGGGGCAATCAGCCCCAGCATTTT.

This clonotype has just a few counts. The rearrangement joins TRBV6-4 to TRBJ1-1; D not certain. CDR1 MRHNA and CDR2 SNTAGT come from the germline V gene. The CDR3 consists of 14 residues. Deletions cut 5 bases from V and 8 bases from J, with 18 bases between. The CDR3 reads CASSIGAGLGEAFF. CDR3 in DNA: TGTGCCAGCAGTATAGGTGCCGGGCTTGGCGAAGCTTTCTTT.

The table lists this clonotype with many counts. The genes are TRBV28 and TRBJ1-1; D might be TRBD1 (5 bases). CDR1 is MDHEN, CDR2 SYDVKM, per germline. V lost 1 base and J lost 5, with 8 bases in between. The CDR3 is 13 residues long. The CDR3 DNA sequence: TGTGCCAGCAGTTTATCCGGGGGGACTGAAGCTTTCTTT. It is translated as CASSLSGGTEAFF.

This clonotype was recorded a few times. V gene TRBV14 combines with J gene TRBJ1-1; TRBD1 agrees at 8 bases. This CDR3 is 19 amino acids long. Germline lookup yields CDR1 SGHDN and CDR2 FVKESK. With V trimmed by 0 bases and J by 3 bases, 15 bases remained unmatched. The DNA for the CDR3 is TGTGCCAGCAGCCAAGAACATCTGGTGGGAACAGGGGGGGACACTGAAGCTTTCTTT. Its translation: CASSQEHLVGTGGDTEAFF.

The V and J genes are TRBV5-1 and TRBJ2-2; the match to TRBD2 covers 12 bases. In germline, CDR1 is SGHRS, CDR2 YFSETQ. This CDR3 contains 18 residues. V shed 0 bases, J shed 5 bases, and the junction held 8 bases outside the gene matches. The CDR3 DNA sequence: TGCGCCAGCAGCTTGGGCCTAGCGGGAGGGCCGGAAACCGGGGAGCTGTTTTTT. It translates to CASSLGLAGGPETGELFF. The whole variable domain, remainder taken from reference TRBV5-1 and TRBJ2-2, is KAGVTQTPRYLIKTRGQQVTLSCSPISGHRSVSWYQQTPGQGLQFLFEYFSETQRNKGNFPGRFSGRQFSNSRSEMNVSTLELGDSALYLCASSLGLAGGPETGELFFGEGSRLTVL.

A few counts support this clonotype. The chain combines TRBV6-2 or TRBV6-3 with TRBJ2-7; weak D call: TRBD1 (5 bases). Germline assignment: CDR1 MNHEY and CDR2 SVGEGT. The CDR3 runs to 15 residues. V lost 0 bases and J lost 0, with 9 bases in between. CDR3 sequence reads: CASSYSQGSSYEQYF. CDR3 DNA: TGTGCCAGCAGTTACTCGCAGGGAAGCTCCTACGAGCAGTACTTC.

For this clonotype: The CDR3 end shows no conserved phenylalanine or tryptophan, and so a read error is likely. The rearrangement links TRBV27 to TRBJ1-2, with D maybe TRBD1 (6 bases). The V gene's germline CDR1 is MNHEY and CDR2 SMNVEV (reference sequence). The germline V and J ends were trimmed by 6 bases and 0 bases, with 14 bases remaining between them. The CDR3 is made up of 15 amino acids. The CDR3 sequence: CASRDPGGPNYGYTL. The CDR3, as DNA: TGTGCCAGCAGGGACCCGGGGGGGCCTAACTATGGCTACACCCTC.

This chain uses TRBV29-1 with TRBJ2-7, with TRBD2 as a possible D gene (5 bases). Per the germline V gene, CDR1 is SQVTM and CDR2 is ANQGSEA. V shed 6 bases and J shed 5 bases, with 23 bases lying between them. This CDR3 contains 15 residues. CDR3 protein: CSVTTRAINTHEQYF. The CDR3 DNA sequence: TGCAGCGTGACGACGCGGGCTATCAACACCCACGAGCAGTACTTC.

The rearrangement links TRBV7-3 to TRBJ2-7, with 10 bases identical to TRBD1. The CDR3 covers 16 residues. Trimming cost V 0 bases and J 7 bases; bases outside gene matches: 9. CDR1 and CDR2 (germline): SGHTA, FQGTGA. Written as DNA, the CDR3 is TGTGCCAGCAGCTTAACAGGCGGGACAGGGGTGCGGGAGCAGTACTTC. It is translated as CASSLTGGTGVREQYF.

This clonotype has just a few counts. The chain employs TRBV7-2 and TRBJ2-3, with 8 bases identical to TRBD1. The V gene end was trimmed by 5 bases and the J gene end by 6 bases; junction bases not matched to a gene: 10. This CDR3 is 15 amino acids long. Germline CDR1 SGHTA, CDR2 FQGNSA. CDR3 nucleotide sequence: TGTGCCAGCAGCATCCGGACAGGGAATAGGGATACGCAGTATTTT. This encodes CASSIRTGNRDTQYF.